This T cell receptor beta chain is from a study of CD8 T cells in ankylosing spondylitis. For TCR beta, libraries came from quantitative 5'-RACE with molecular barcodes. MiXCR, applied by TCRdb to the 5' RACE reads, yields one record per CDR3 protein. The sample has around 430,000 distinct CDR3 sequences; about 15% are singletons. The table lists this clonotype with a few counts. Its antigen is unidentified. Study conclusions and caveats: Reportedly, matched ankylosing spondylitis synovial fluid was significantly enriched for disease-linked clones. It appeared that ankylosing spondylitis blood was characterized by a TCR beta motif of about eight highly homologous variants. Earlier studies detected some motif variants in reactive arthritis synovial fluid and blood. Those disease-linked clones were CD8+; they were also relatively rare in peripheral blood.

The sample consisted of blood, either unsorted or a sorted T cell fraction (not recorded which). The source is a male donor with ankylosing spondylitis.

CDR3 in amino acids: CASRTGNYEQYF. DNA of the CDR3: TGTGCCAGCAGAACCGGAAACTACGAGCAGTACTTC. The gene calls are TRBV7-2 and TRBJ2-7; no clear D gene. Trimming removed 6 bases at V and 3 bases at J, with 9 bases between. The CDR3 sequence is 12 residues long. The germline V gene encodes CDR1 SGHTA and CDR2 FQGNSA.